The clone carrying this T cell receptor beta chain is judged medium-sized. Researchers placed some 200,000 CFSE-labeled responder cells in culture with some 200,000 irradiated, violet-dye-labeled stimulator cells. Proliferating responders of the CD3+CD4+ and CD3+CD8+ phenotypes with low CFSE were sorted after the reaction. Method: immunoSEQ multiplex PCR; TCRdb's copy keeps in-frame clones and lacks some. The sample has 10,000 to 15,000 clones, roughly 33% seen once. These data originate in a study of graft-versus-host responses after intestinal transplantation. This clonotype was sampled from a human patient who received an intestinal transplant. Sample: alloreactive CD8+ T cells from a mixed lymphocyte reaction culture, taken before intestinal transplant. Subset of the sample: CFSE-low proliferating T cells sorted from roughly six-day pre-transplant mixed lymphocyte reaction (GvH or HvG direction).

CDR3: CSVVPGLSYEQYF. The CDR3 DNA reads TGCAGCGTTGTCCCGGGACTTTCGTACGAGCAGTACTTC. The chain couples TRBV29-1 to TRBJ2-7; D is perhaps TRBD2 (6 bases). Germline CDR1 reads SQVTM; CDR2 reads ANQGSEA. V was pared by 4 bases and J by 4 bases, with 14 bases between. This CDR3 is built from 13 residues.